This T cell receptor (beta chain) was identified in a study of cytomegalovirus exposure and HLA in healthy donors. Trimming pared 6 bases from V and 0 bases from J, leaving 11 bases between. The CDR3 is 14 residues long. Per germline, CDR1 LGHNA and CDR2 YNFKEQ. Clones were sequenced by immunoSEQ multiplex PCR, and TCRdb holds only the in-frame ones, with some missing. This repertoire shows about 56,000 clones, just over 90% found once; its top ten account for around 1.7%. The rearrangement joins TRBV4-2 to TRBJ1-1; TRBD1 might be the D (6 bases). This clonotype was sampled from a woman between 18 and 29 years old in good health and CMV-seropositive. The sequenced material came from PBMCs. CDR3 sequence: CASSQGPLNTEAFF. The CDR3 DNA is TGTGCCAGCAGTCAGGGGCCTTTGAACACTGAAGCTTTCTTT.